This TCR beta chain was sequenced during a study of vaccination effects on CD4 cells after COVID-19. About the study: Post-vaccine sampling took place a median of 72 days after the second dose.

Some clones are missing from TCRdb's copy, which holds only in-frame ones; the method was immunoSEQ multiplex PCR. The table shows fewer than 85,000 clones, with about 80% occurring only once. Concerning this clone: What it binds is not known.

Antigen-specific CD4+ T cells expanded by the ViraFEST assay with viral peptide pools were then sequenced. Between days 9 and 11 of culture, CD4+ T cells were separated out. Participants were given two doses of BNT162b2 or mRNA-1273 vaccine. The healthy vaccine recipients, who had no prior SARS-CoV-2 infection, showed negative nucleocapsid antibodies. Peptides at roughly 10 ug/ml and IL-2 at 9 to 10 IU/ml were added to 1.5 million to 2 million PBMC per well. The sample in question was CD4+ T cells from PBMCs cultured with HCoV-OC43 spike peptides, obtained after COVID-19 vaccination. Subset in this sample: HCoV-OC43 spike overlapping peptide pool stimulation. This receptor was identified in a human donor who received a COVID-19 vaccine.

The CDR3 sequence is CASSYRREHYGYTF. In nucleotides, the CDR3 is TGTGCCAGCAGTTACCGCAGGGAACACTATGGCTACACCTTC. The rearrangement links TRBV6-5 to TRBJ1-2, with D maybe TRBD1 (5 bases). The V and J ends lost 2 bases and 3 bases respectively, with 10 bases between them. The germline gives CDR1 MNHEY, CDR2 SVGAGI. The CDR3 extends over 14 amino acids.